This T cell receptor (beta chain) was sequenced during a study of blood T cells in healthy people across ages. With a J-beta primer mix and a sample-barcoded 5' primer, a second PCR ran about 6 to 11 cycles. TCRdb passed the 5' RACE reads through MiXCR, listing each CDR3 protein once. This sample has around 800,000 distinct CDR3 sequences, with around 25% found just once. This clonotype was counted a few times. The amount of total RNA extracted per sample was at least 6 micrograms. The CDR3 is made up of 13 amino acids. The germline V and J ends were trimmed by 8 bases and 5 bases, with 13 bases remaining between them. The V gene's germline CDR1 is ENHRY and CDR2 SYGVKD. The sample was also reused in another study, on T cells of mothers and their children. As that report states: At a rate of approximately 1.5 ug per 15 ul, cDNA synthesis received all of the extracted RNA.

The sample consisted of blood. This chain links TRBV10-3 with TRBJ2-1; a possible D gene is TRBD2 (5 bases). This TCR came from a boy between 10 and 17 years old in good health. CDR3 region: CAIAGVSDNEQFF. As DNA, the CDR3 is TGTGCCATCGCCGGGGTCTCGGACAATGAGCAGTTCTTC.